A single sample gave rise to the 10 T cell receptor beta chains below, sequenced in a study of OX40 agonist ivuxolimab in advanced cancers. Produced via immunoSEQ multiplex PCR; TCRdb's table is partial and in-frame only. Of about 59,000 clones detected, about 80% appear once; the ten largest clones hold roughly 2%. The specimen was CD4+ or CD8+ T cells sorted from blood, collected in a trial of the OX40 agonist ivuxolimab. The receptor source for this set is an adult with an advanced solid tumor such as melanoma, head and neck, liver or kidney cancer.

V is TRBV9 and J is TRBJ1-3; D is unresolved. Per the germline V gene, CDR1 is SGDLS and CDR2 is YYNGEE. V lost 4 bases and J 0 bases, leaving 11 bases between the germline ends. This CDR3 region has 15 residues. The CDR3 loop reads CASSQFHSSGNTIYF. CDR3 coding DNA: TGTGCCAGCAGCCAATTCCACAGCTCTGGAAACACCATATATTTT. Supplemented by reference TRBV9 and TRBJ1-3, the full variable domain reads DSGVTQTPKHLITATGQRVTLRCSPRSGDLSVYWYQQSLDQGLQFLIQYYNGEERAKGNILERFSAQQFPDLHSELNLSSLELGDSALYFCASSQFHSSGNTIYFGEGSWLTVV.

This chain links TRBV29-1 with TRBJ1-1; D unresolved. Germline V CDR1 and CDR2: SQVTM, ANQGSEA. V shed 7 bases and J shed 1 base, with 10 bases lying between them. This CDR3 region has 12 residues. In DNA, the CDR3 is TGCAGCGCCCAGACATCGAACACTGAAGCTTTCTTT. This translates into CSAQTSNTEAFF.

The chain has TRBV28 and TRBJ2-3; 14 bases map to TRBD2. V trimming: 5 bases; J trimming: 1 base; junction bases outside the gene matches: 11. CDR1 MDHEN and CDR2 SYDVKM come from the germline V gene. This CDR3 has 19 amino acids. DNA for the CDR3: TGTGCCAGCAGTGCCCCCCGACTAGCGGGAGGGTTCGGCACAGATACGCAGTATTTT. Its translation is CASSAPRLAGGFGTDTQYF.

The chain has TRBV6-6 and TRBJ1-1; D call uncertain. CDR3 length: 14 amino acids. The germline CDR1 and CDR2 sequences are MNHNY and SVGAGI (reference sequence). The V end lost 6 bases, the J end lost 5 bases, and 16 bases lay between the germline ends. CDR3 nucleotides: TGTGCCAGCAGGGCTCCTTGGGATCGGACTGAAGCTTTCTTT. It encodes CASRAPWDRTEAFF.

The chain has TRBV30 and TRBJ2-2; 7 bases map to TRBD1. The CDR3 totals 13 residues. Germline V gene sequence: CDR1 GTSNPN, CDR2 SVGIG (reference sequence). V lost 2 bases and J lost 6; bases outside the gene matches: 3. The CDR3 DNA reads TGTGCCTGGAGTTCGACAGGGCCCGGGGAGCTGTTTTTT. Protein sequence: CAWSSTGPGELFF.

Written as DNA, the CDR3 is TGTGCCAGCAGTGTTAGGGACAGATATGGCTACACCTTC. As protein: CASSVRDRYGYTF. The genes are TRBV25-1 and TRBJ1-2, with 7 bases fitting TRBD1. CDR3 length: 13 amino acids. With V trimmed by 4 bases and J by 5 bases, 4 bases remained unmatched. Per germline, CDR1 MGHDK and CDR2 SYGVNS.

CDR3 amino acids: CASSLVRDTEAFF. The CDR3 bases are TGTGCCAGCAGCTTAGTGAGGGACACTGAAGCTTTCTTT. The chain couples TRBV11-3 to TRBJ1-1; D unresolved. The germline V gene encodes CDR1 SGHNT and CDR2 YENEEA. V gave up 1 base and J gave up 3 bases, with 6 bases separating them. This CDR3 comprises 13 residues.

This rearrangement joins TRBV5-6 to TRBJ1-2, with D possibly TRBD1 on 5 matching bases. CDR3 size: 13 residues. Germline V lookup: CDR1 SGHDT, CDR2 YYEEEE. V lost 3 bases, J lost 3 bases, and 9 bases lay in between. The CDR3 region is CASSYDRDYGYTF. CDR3 nucleotide sequence: TGTGCCAGCAGCTACGACAGAGACTATGGCTACACCTTC.

This chain joins TRBV28 and TRBJ2-6, with unresolved D. The CDR3 runs 14 residues. The V end lost 8 bases, the J end lost 0 bases, and 8 bases lay between the germline ends. The V gene's germline CDR1 is MDHEN and CDR2 SYDVKM. The CDR3 loop reads CASPLGSGANVLTF. The DNA for the CDR3 is TGTGCCAGCCCTTTGGGCTCTGGGGCCAACGTCCTGACTTTC.

The chain has TRBV5-1 and TRBJ2-1; D is undetermined. CDR1 SGHRS and CDR2 YFSETQ come from the germline V gene. V shed 0 bases and J shed 9 bases, with 19 bases lying between them. The CDR3 extends over 16 amino acids. The CDR3 sequence: CASSLGFSGPGREQFF. The CDR3 nucleotides are TGCGCCAGCAGCTTGGGCTTCTCGGGCCCTGGCCGTGAGCAGTTCTTC.